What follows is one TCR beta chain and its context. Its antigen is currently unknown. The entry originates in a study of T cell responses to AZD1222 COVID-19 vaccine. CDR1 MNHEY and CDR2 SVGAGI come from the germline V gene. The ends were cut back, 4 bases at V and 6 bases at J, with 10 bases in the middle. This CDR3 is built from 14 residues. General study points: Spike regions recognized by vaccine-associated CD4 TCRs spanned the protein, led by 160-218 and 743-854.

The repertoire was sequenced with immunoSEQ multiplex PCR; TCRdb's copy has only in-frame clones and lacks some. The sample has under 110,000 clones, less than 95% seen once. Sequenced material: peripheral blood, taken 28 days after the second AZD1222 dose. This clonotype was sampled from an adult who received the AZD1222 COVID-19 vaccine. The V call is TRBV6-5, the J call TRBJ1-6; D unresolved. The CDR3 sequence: CASSSSSGNSPLHF. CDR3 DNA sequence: TGTGCCAGCAGTTCGTCCAGTGGTAATTCACCCCTCCACTTT.